These 20 T cell receptor beta chains were all obtained from the same sample, sequenced in a study of identical twins. TCRdb reanalysed the 5' RACE reads using MiXCR and keeps one entry per CDR3 protein. The table lists 1.5 million to 2 million distinct CDR3 sequences, less than 40% of them singletons. Sequencing input: cord blood. These receptors were taken from a newborn girl in good health.

The sample holds a few counts of this clonotype. This chain uses TRBV7-2 with TRBJ2-1; D call uncertain. Germline lookup yields CDR1 SGHTA and CDR2 FQGNSA. This CDR3 is built from 16 residues. Trimming removed 1 base at V and 2 bases at J, with 12 bases between. CDR3 nucleotides: TGTGCCAGCAGCTTAGTACACTGGAGTACCTACAATGAGCAGTTCTTC. It codes for CASSLVHWSTYNEQFF.

This clonotype has more than one count but fewer than ten. The chain employs TRBV12-3 or TRBV12-4 and TRBJ2-7; a weak D match, TRBD1 (6 bases). There are 15 residues in the CDR3. The ends were cut back, 5 bases at V and 5 bases at J, with 19 bases in the middle. The CDR3 here is CASSPLQGFFHEQYF. The CDR3 nucleotides read TGTGCCAGCAGTCCCTTACAGGGATTCTTTCACGAGCAGTACTTC.

The chain carries TRBV2 and TRBJ1-5; TRBD1 is a possible D gene (5 bases). Germline-derived CDR1 and CDR2 are SNHLY and FYNNEI. V lost 3 bases to trimming and J lost 0 bases, with 15 bases between them. This CDR3 has 17 residues. For the CDR3, the DNA is TGTGCCAGCAGTGACAGTGGGGCAGTTCGTAGCAATCAGCCCCAGCATTTT. Encoded protein: CASSDSGAVRSNQPQHF.

This chain uses TRBV3-1 with TRBJ2-7; 11 nucleotides agree with TRBD2. Trimming at V came to 3 bases and at J to 1 base, leaving 5 bases not matched to a gene. The CDR3 consists of 16 residues. Germline V gene data show CDR1 as LGHDT and CDR2 as YNNKEL (reference sequence). The CDR3: CASSHPTSGASYEQYF. DNA of the CDR3: TGTGCCAGCAGCCATCCGACTAGCGGGGCTTCCTACGAGCAGTACTTC.

The chain employs TRBV6-1 and TRBJ2-3; D is possibly TRBD1 (5 bases). The CDR3 extends over 15 amino acids. Germline V gives CDR1 MNHNS, CDR2 SASEGT. V lost 4 bases, J lost 5 bases, and 16 bases lay in between. CDR3 nucleotides: TGTGCCAGCAGTGGCCCCAGGGTGTTTGTAGATACGCAGTATTTT. Its protein is CASSGPRVFVDTQYF.

The chain employs TRBV20-1 and TRBJ2-1; D uncertain. CDR3 length equals 11 residues. The V end was cut by 0 bases, the J end by 8 bases, with 5 bases between. In germline, CDR1 is DFQATT, CDR2 SNEGSKA (reference sequence). The CDR3 loop reads CSARDNYEQFF. Written as DNA, the CDR3 is TGCAGTGCTAGAGATAACTATGAGCAGTTCTTC.

This chain connects TRBV20-1 to TRBJ1-2; a possible D gene is TRBD1 (6 bases). The CDR3 loop spans 14 amino acids. The V gene's germline CDR1 is DFQATT and CDR2 SNEGSKA (reference sequence). V lost 6 bases to trimming and J lost 1 base, with 15 bases between them. The CDR3 DNA sequence: TGCAGTGCCCCAGGGGCTCCCTATAACTATGGCTACACCTTC. Translating it yields CSAPGAPYNYGYTF.

This clonotype has a handful of counts. The rearrangement uses TRBV4-2 and TRBJ2-2; 9 positions agree with TRBD2. The ends lost 4 bases at V and 1 base at J; junction bases unmatched: 13. CDR1 and CDR2 (germline): LGHNA, YNFKEQ. This CDR3 region has 19 residues. CDR3 nucleotides: TGTGCCAGCAGCCTCAGGACCCCCTTTAGCGGGGGGAACACCGGGGAGCTGTTTTTT. It specifies CASSLRTPFSGGNTGELFF.

The sample holds many counts of this clonotype. The genes are TRBV5-1 and TRBJ2-5, with D unresolved. This CDR3 has 12 residues. The germline V gene has CDR1 SGHRS and CDR2 YFSETQ. V was cut by 1 base and J by 5 bases, with 6 bases left in between. The CDR3: CASSLRRETQYF. The CDR3 DNA reads TGCGCCAGCAGCTTGCGTAGGGAGACCCAGTACTTC.

V and J are TRBV27 and TRBJ1-6; D call uncertain. This CDR3 has 16 amino acids. In germline, CDR1 is MNHEY, CDR2 SMNVEV (reference sequence). V lost 1 base and J 10 bases, leaving 17 bases between the germline ends. CDR3 DNA sequence: TGTGCCAGCAGTTTATACGATAAGGTGGGGAGGTCACCCCTCCACTTT. This sequence encodes CASSLYDKVGRSPLHF.

This clonotype was seen many times. This rearrangement joins TRBV10-3 to TRBJ1-4; 8 nucleotides agree with TRBD1. The J segment lost 2 bases and the V segment lost 4 bases, leaving 0 bases of the junction unmatched. CDR1 is ENHRY, CDR2 SYGVKD, per germline. The CDR3 consists of 14 residues. The CDR3 coding sequence is TGTGCCATCAGTGGGACAGGGACTAATGAAAAACTGTTTTTT. This codes for CAISGTGTNEKLFF.

V is TRBV29-1 and J is TRBJ2-7; tentative D call: TRBD2 (6 bases). The CDR3 sequence is 14 residues long. The germline V gene encodes CDR1 SQVTM and CDR2 ANQGSEA. Deletions cut 3 bases from V and 0 bases from J, with 12 bases between. The CDR3 sequence: CSVDGPGGSYEQYF. The CDR3 bases are TGCAGCGTTGACGGGCCCGGGGGCTCCTACGAGCAGTACTTC.

This clonotype was seen a few times. The chain recombines TRBV28 with TRBJ1-6; the D is unclear. Per germline, CDR1 MDHEN and CDR2 SYDVKM. The CDR3 extends over 16 amino acids. V shed 6 bases and J shed 0 bases, with 12 bases lying between them. In nucleotides, the CDR3 is TGTGCCAGCAGGGGCAGGACGGACTCCTATAATTCACCCCTCCACTTT. It specifies CASRGRTDSYNSPLHF.

This clonotype was detected a few times. The chain joins TRBV5-4 to TRBJ2-3; 8 bases line up with TRBD2. The CDR3 loop spans 16 amino acids. Trimming removed 0 bases from V and 7 bases from J; junction bases left unmatched: 10. CDR1 and CDR2 from the germline V gene are SGHNT and YYREEE (reference sequence). The CDR3 region has the DNA TGTGCCAGCAGCTTGGTCAGCGGGGGAGCTCCTAATACGCAGTATTTT. Translated: CASSLVSGGAPNTQYF.

This clonotype was recorded a few times. The rearrangement joins TRBV20-1 to TRBJ2-7, with 7 bases fitting TRBD2. After removal of 7 bases from V and 2 bases from J, the junction contained 8 bases not matched to a gene. CDR3 length equals 13 residues. The germline CDR1 and CDR2 sequences are DFQATT and SNEGSKA (reference sequence). The CDR3 sequence: CSVFEGGAYEQYF. CDR3 DNA sequence: TGCAGTGTGTTCGAGGGAGGGGCCTACGAGCAGTACTTC.

In its sample, this clonotype was seen a few times. CDR3 in amino acids: CASSPSSGLRPQYF. CDR3 nucleotides: TGTGCCAGCAGCCCATCTAGCGGCCTGAGGCCCCAGTACTTC. V gene TRBV3-1 combines with J gene TRBJ2-5; 7 nucleotides agree with TRBD2. The CDR3 loop spans 14 amino acids. V dropped 4 bases and J dropped 9; count of bases not matched to a gene: 11. Germline V CDR1 and CDR2: LGHDT, YNNKEL (reference sequence).

The gene calls are TRBV11-2 and TRBJ2-3; unclear D gene. Trimming took off 0 bases at V and 8 bases at J, with 9 bases between the two ends. The CDR3 covers 13 residues. Germline values: CDR1 SGHAT, CDR2 FQNNGV. Written as DNA, the CDR3 is TGTGCCAGCAGCTTAGACCCCAGTAGTACGCAGTATTTT. It encodes CASSLDPSSTQYF.

This clonotype was observed a few times. J is TRBJ2-2 and V is TRBV20-1; D gene uncertain. This CDR3 is built from 14 residues. V lost 5 bases, J lost 4 bases, and 14 bases lay in between. Germline V gives CDR1 DFQATT, CDR2 SNEGSKA (reference sequence). The CDR3 nucleotides are TGCAGTGCTGACTTAATCTCGGGCACCGGGGAGCTGTTTTTT. It encodes CSADLISGTGELFF.

J is TRBJ2-3 and V is TRBV27; D not resolved. This CDR3 is 15 amino acids long. With 2 bases removed from V and 1 base from J, the gap between germline ends came to 10 bases. Germline loops: CDR1 MNHEY, CDR2 SMNVEV (reference sequence). CDR3 region: CASSLTDGRTDTQYF. DNA of the CDR3: TGTGCCAGCAGTTTAACGGACGGCCGCACAGATACGCAGTATTTT.

The rearrangement links TRBV6-1 to TRBJ1-2; 8 bases line up with TRBD1. The germline V gene has CDR1 MNHNS and CDR2 SASEGT. V dropped 6 bases and J dropped 4; count of bases not matched to a gene: 4. The CDR3 totals 13 residues. The CDR3 nucleotides are TGTGCCAGCAGACCAGGGGGCACCTATGGCTACACCTTC. Translating it yields CASRPGGTYGYTF.